A single sample is the source of the 16 T cell receptor beta chains below, sequenced in a study of T cells in Graves' hyperthyroidism and ophthalmopathy. RNA transcripts served as the template for amplifying TCR beta CDR3 regions. The HTBI primer set served for first-round RT-PCR of the TCR CDR3. TCRdb fed the multiplex PCR reads into MiXCR, producing one record per CDR3 protein. In the table there are hundreds of thousands of distinct CDR3 sequences, about a sixth of which are singletons. Sequencing was carried out using blood. The receptors here all came from a woman younger than 35 with Graves' ophthalmopathy.

This clonotype has ten or more counts. The chain employs TRBV11-2 and TRBJ2-2; D remains unclear. Germline V gene data show CDR1 as SGHAT and CDR2 as FQNNGV. V was cut by 4 bases and J by 2 bases, with 11 bases left in between. CDR3 size: 15 residues. The CDR3 is CASSSRTPNTGELFF. The CDR3 nucleotides read TGTGCCAGCAGCTCCCGTACTCCAAACACCGGGGAGCTGTTTTTT.

This clonotype was seen a few times. The chain is built from TRBV7-9 and TRBJ2-2, with D unclear. Between the trimmed V and J ends, which lost 1 base and 3 bases, there was a span of 21 bases. The CDR3 loop spans 19 amino acids. Germline V gives CDR1 SEHNR, CDR2 FQNEAQ (reference sequence). Written as DNA, the CDR3 is TGTGCCAGCAGCTTAGTGCGTTATAAGGCTACAGTGGACACCGGGGAGCTGTTTTTT. Protein: CASSLVRYKATVDTGELFF.

This clonotype was recorded many times. This sequence joins TRBV5-1 and TRBJ2-7; 12 bases line up with TRBD2. Germline CDR1 reads SGHRS; CDR2 reads YFSETQ. There are 15 residues in the CDR3. With 4 bases clipped from V and 2 bases from J, the junction kept 4 bases outside the gene matches. As DNA, the CDR3 is TGCGCCAGCAGCAGAGGACTAGCGGGAACCTACGAGCAGTACTTC. This sequence encodes CASSRGLAGTYEQYF.

This clonotype has at least ten counts. This chain uses TRBV9 with TRBJ1-2, with D hard to call. V was trimmed by 0 bases and J by 0 bases, leaving 9 bases between them. The CDR3 consists of 15 residues. Germline V lookup: CDR1 SGDLS, CDR2 YYNGEE. CDR3 DNA sequence: TGTGCCAGCAGCGTAGCTCAGGACTCTAACTATGGCTACACCTTC. The encoded protein is CASSVAQDSNYGYTF.

This clonotype appeared many times. This sequence joins TRBV28 and TRBJ1-5; D ambiguous. V lost 8 bases to trimming and J lost 0 bases, with 11 bases between them. The CDR3 runs to 14 residues. In germline, CDR1 is MDHEN, CDR2 SYDVKM. The DNA for the CDR3 is TGTGCCAGCCTGGGTCTTTATAGCAATCAGCCCCAGCATTTT. This translates into CASLGLYSNQPQHF.

Many counts were recorded for this clonotype. The V gene is TRBV12-5, the J gene TRBJ2-3, with 7 bases that match TRBD2. V lost 6 bases and J lost 4; bases outside the gene matches: 16. The germline V gene has CDR1 LGHNT and CDR2 FRNRAP. The CDR3 consists of 17 residues. CDR3 amino acids: CASGHGGRAARPDTQYF. CDR3 DNA: TGTGCTAGTGGCCACGGGGGGAGGGCGGCCAGGCCAGATACGCAGTATTTT.

This clonotype showed up just once. The chain employs TRBV12-3 or TRBV12-4 and TRBJ1-1; D uncertain. CDR3 size: 15 residues. Trimming took 5 bases from V and 5 from J, leaving 18 bases between them. The CDR3 is CASSARPPARTEAFF. The DNA of the CDR3 is TGTGCCAGCAGTGCCCGACCTCCCGCGAGGACTGAAGCTTTCTTT.

This clonotype was found many times. This rearrangement joins TRBV12-3 or TRBV12-4 to TRBJ2-7; 11 positions match TRBD1. V shed 5 bases and J 0 bases; nucleotides not matched to a gene: 3. The CDR3 runs 15 residues. DNA of the CDR3: TGTGCCAGCAGTCGTGGACAGGGGGCCTCCTACGAGCAGTACTTC. Protein sequence: CASSRGQGASYEQYF.

This clonotype was seen many times. J is TRBJ2-5 and V is TRBV7-2; D is possibly TRBD2 (5 bases). The CDR3 has 13 amino acids. Deletions cut 6 bases from V and 4 bases from J, with 12 bases between. CDR1 is SGHTA and CDR2 is FQGNSA in the germline V gene. As DNA, the CDR3 is TGTGCCAGCAGTCGCGGGCGTGGAGAGACCCAGTACTTC. It yields the protein CASSRGRGETQYF. The full variable domain, its missing parts supplied by reference TRBV7-2 and TRBJ2-5, is GAGVSQSPSNKVTEKGKDVELRCDPISGHTALYWYRQSLGQGLEFLIYFQGNSAPDKSGLPSDRFSAERTGGSVSTLTIQRTQQEDSAVYLCASSRGRGETQYFGPGTRLLVL.

In this sample, this clonotype turned up many times. J is TRBJ2-3 and V is TRBV18; 7 nucleotides agree with TRBD2. Per the germline V gene, CDR1 is KGHSH and CDR2 is LQKENI. The CDR3 runs to 14 residues. J gave up 4 bases and V 3 bases, and 4 bases lay outside the gene matches. The CDR3 protein is CASSPREVPDTQYF. In DNA form, the CDR3 reads TGTGCCAGCTCACCTCGGGAGGTCCCAGATACGCAGTATTTT. The whole variable domain, filled in from reference TRBV18 and TRBJ2-3, reads NAGVMQNPRHLVRRRGQEARLRCSPMKGHSHVYWYRQLPEEGLKFMVYLQKENIIDESGMPKERFSAEFPKEGPSILRIQQVVRGDSAAYFCASSPREVPDTQYFGPGTRLTVL.

This clonotype appeared once. V gene TRBV20-1 combines with J gene TRBJ2-5; the D gene is possibly TRBD2 (6 bases). Germline V gene lookup returns CDR1 DFQATT and CDR2 SNEGSKA (reference sequence). The CDR3 extends over 12 amino acids. V lost 6 bases and J lost 0, with 8 bases in between. The CDR3 DNA reads as TGCAGTGCGGGGAGGTACCAAGAGACCCAGTACTTC. Translating it yields CSAGRYQETQYF.

As concerns this clonotype: With a much larger clone just one base away, this may be a read error. The chain combines TRBV5-5 with TRBJ2-5; D is possibly TRBD2 (5 bases). Germline CDR1 and CDR2: SGHKS and YYEKEE (reference sequence). The CDR3 runs 14 residues. The CDR3 DNA reads TGTGCCAACAGCTTGGAGGAGAACCAAGAGACCCAGTACTTC. It is translated as CANSLEENQETQYF.

This clonotype was observed many times. This chain links TRBV4-3 with TRBJ2-7; D perhaps matches TRBD2 (5 bases). CDR1 and CDR2 (germline): LGHNA, YSLEER. The length of the CDR3 is 13 residues. Trimming shortened V by 4 bases and J by 3 bases, and 10 bases separated the two germline ends. CDR3 amino acids: CASSPYEGYEQYF. CDR3 DNA sequence: TGCGCCAGCAGCCCCTATGAGGGCTACGAGCAGTACTTC.

The chain is built from TRBV2 and TRBJ2-5, with D perhaps matching TRBD1 (5 bases). V shed 8 bases and J shed 2 bases, with 12 bases lying between them. Germline V gene sequence: CDR1 SNHLY, CDR2 FYNNEI. The CDR3 covers 13 residues. Here the CDR3 reads CASGTGHQETQYF. The CDR3 DNA reads TGTGCCAGCGGAACAGGACATCAAGAGACCCAGTACTTC.

At least ten counts were recorded for this clonotype. This sequence joins TRBV27 and TRBJ1-4, with a weak D call TRBD1 (5 bases). CDR1 is MNHEY, CDR2 SMNVEV, per germline (reference sequence). This CDR3 comprises 15 residues. The ends were cut back, 1 base at V and 5 bases at J, with 11 bases in the middle. This CDR3 reads CASSLYGGDNEKLFF. The CDR3 DNA is TGTGCCAGCAGTTTATATGGGGGGGACAATGAAAAACTGTTTTTT.

This clonotype appeared many times. The chain's CDR3 is CASSLALDAEQFF. The CDR3 coding sequence is TGTGCCAGCAGCTTAGCGCTGGATGCCGAGCAGTTCTTC. The chain is built from TRBV7-8 and TRBJ2-1; D unresolved. V lost 0 bases to trimming and J lost 10 bases, with 10 bases between them. CDR1 is SGHVS, CDR2 FQNEAQ, per germline. This CDR3 is 13 amino acids long.